These 14 T cell receptor beta chains share one sample of origin, sequenced in a study of T cells in women clearing cervical HPV infection. Clones were read by immunoSEQ multiplex PCR, and TCRdb kept only the in-frame ones, dropping some. The sample table sets out roughly 48,000 clones. The sequencing input was blood buffy coat. The receptors shown here come from a woman aged 18-70 years with a cervical HPV16 infection that either progressed to CIN3+ or cleared (not recorded which).

In the case of this clone: The CDR3 end is not reached by the read, which stops 3 residues before it; the germline J gene fills it in. This rearrangement joins TRBV20-1 to TRBJ1-3, with a possible D match to TRBD1 (5 bases). Trimming pared 4 bases from V and 3 bases from J, leaving 16 bases between. Germline V lookup: CDR1 DFQATT, CDR2 SNEGSKA (reference sequence). The CDR3 length is 15 residues. The CDR3 bases that were read are TGCAGTGCTACCTCGGTACGGGGGAATGGAAACACC. The encoded protein is CSATSVRGNGNT. The full CDR3 is CSATSVRGNGNTIYF.

As concerns this clone: The CDR3 end is not reached by the read, which stops 3 residues before it; the germline J gene fills it in. The genes are TRBV6-1 and TRBJ1-2; 7 bases fit TRBD1. Germline CDR1 MNHNS, CDR2 SASEGT. The CDR3 is 13 residues long. Incomplete CDR3 DNA: TGTGCCAGCAGTGACAGGGGGGTAAGCGGC. Encoded protein: CASSDRGVSG. Given in full, the CDR3 is CASSDRGVSGYTF.

In regard to this clone: The read terminates 3 residues before the CDR3 end, so the remaining end is supplied by the germline J gene. V usage is TRBV30 and J usage is TRBJ2-7; TRBD2 matches 10 bases. V lost 2 bases to trimming and J lost 4 bases; unmatched junction nucleotides: 5. This CDR3 has 14 amino acids. Per germline, CDR1 GTSNPN and CDR2 SVGIG (reference sequence). The sequenced part of the CDR3 DNA is TGTGCCTGGAGTTCGCTAGCGGGAGTATACGAG. It codes for CAWSSLAGVYE. The entire CDR3 protein is CAWSSLAGVYEQYF.

This CDR3 reads CSADSNYEQYF. Incomplete CDR3 DNA: TGCAGTGCGGATAGCAACTACGAG. The V call is TRBV20-1, the J call TRBJ2-7, with unresolved D. Read sequence stops 3 residues before the CDR3 end, and the germline J gene provides the missing end. The CDR3 extends over 11 amino acids. CDR1 and CDR2 (germline): DFQATT, SNEGSKA (reference sequence). Trimming stripped 6 bases from V and 3 bases from J, with 9 bases between.

With regard to this clone: Sequencing ends 3 residues short of the CDR3 end; the germline J gene provides the rest. The rearrangement uses TRBV13 and TRBJ1-2, with TRBD1 matching 8 bases. Trimming took 4 bases from V and 2 from J; bases not matched to a gene: 6. Germline V gene lookup returns CDR1 PRHDT and CDR2 FYEKMQ (reference sequence). There are 15 residues in the CDR3. The CDR3 protein is CASSWRGQGNYGYTF. The CDR3 DNA, read in part, is TGTGCCAGCAGCTGGAGAGGACAGGGAAACTATGGC. Variable domain in full (rest from reference TRBV13 and TRBJ1-2): AAGVIQSPRHLIKEKRETATLKCYPIPRHDTVYWYQQGPGQDPQFLISFYEKMQSDKGSIPDRFSAQQFSDYHSELNMSSLELGDSALYFCASSWRGQGNYGYTFGSGTRLTVV.

In regard to this clone: The sequence runs out 3 residues before the end of the CDR3; the remainder is reconstructed from the germline J gene. This chain connects TRBV7-6 to TRBJ1-2; tentative D call: TRBD1 (5 bases). V lost 5 bases, J lost 4 bases, and 14 bases lay in between. In germline, CDR1 is SGHVS, CDR2 FNYEAQ. The CDR3 length is 14 residues. Incomplete CDR3 DNA: TGTGCCAGCAGCCCAGGAGGGGAAATCTATGGC. Amino acid sequence: CASSPGGEIYG. The whole CDR3 sequence reads CASSPGGEIYGYTF.

Details on this clone: The CDR3 end falls 3 residues outside the read, so it is completed with the germline J gene. This chain uses TRBV20-1 with TRBJ2-3; TRBD1 might be the D (5 bases). This CDR3 is 14 amino acids long. Between the trimmed V and J ends, which lost 0 bases and 4 bases, there was a span of 11 bases. Germline V gene sequence: CDR1 DFQATT, CDR2 SNEGSKA (reference sequence). Partial CDR3 DNA: TGCAGTGCTAGAGATGGGGCAGGAGCAGATACG. Residues: CSARDGAGADT. The entire CDR3 protein is CSARDGAGADTQYF.

Notes on this clone: The CDR3 end falls 3 residues outside the read, so it is completed with the germline J gene. The chain joins TRBV20-1 to TRBJ2-7; TRBD1 agrees at 7 bases. CDR1 and CDR2 from the germline V gene are DFQATT and SNEGSKA (reference sequence). V shed 5 bases, J shed 3 bases, and the junction held 10 bases outside the gene matches. CDR3 length: 14 amino acids. The CDR3 protein is CSALRVGTDYEQYF. The CDR3 DNA, read in part, is TGCAGTGCTCTTAGGGTTGGGACAGACTACGAG.

Remarks on this clone: With the read ending 3 residues before the CDR3 end, the germline J gene is used to fill in that end. J is TRBJ2-7 and V is TRBV28, with D maybe TRBD2 (5 bases). The CDR3 extends over 14 amino acids. V was cut by 8 bases and J by 0 bases, with 14 bases left in between. CDR1 is MDHEN, CDR2 SYDVKM, per germline. The chain's CDR3 is CASEPPGGSYEQYF. The CDR3 DNA, read in part, is TGTGCCAGCGAGCCCCCAGGAGGCTCCTACGAG.

In regard to this clone: The CDR3 end is not reached by the read, which stops 3 residues before it; the germline J gene fills it in. This chain joins TRBV5-1 and TRBJ1-4, with 7 bases fitting TRBD1. Germline V gene sequence: CDR1 SGHRS, CDR2 YFSETQ. The CDR3 covers 14 residues. With V trimmed by 1 base and J by 8 bases, 5 bases remained unmatched. This CDR3 is CASSLSGGEEKLFF. The part of the CDR3 DNA that was read is TGCGCCAGCAGCTTGTCAGGGGGAGAGGAAAAA.

On this clone: The read ends 3 residues before the CDR3 terminus; that terminus is restored from the germline J gene. This chain joins TRBV30 and TRBJ1-4, with 7 positions matching TRBD1. The germline V gene encodes CDR1 GTSNPN and CDR2 SVGIG (reference sequence). V trimming: 5 bases; J trimming: 6 bases; junction bases outside the gene matches: 12. This CDR3 contains 15 residues. The sequenced CDR3 bases are TGTGCCTGGGGAGGAAACAGGGGATTCTATGAAAAA. Its translation is CAWGGNRGFYEK. The full CDR3 sequence reads CAWGGNRGFYEKLFF.

Worth noting for this clone: The read halts 3 residues ahead of the CDR3 end, with the missing end drawn from the germline J gene. The chain is built from TRBV19 and TRBJ1-2; 11 bases are a match to TRBD1. Unmatched junction bases numbered 12, after V lost 5 bases and J lost 7 bases. The CDR3 contains 16 residues. Looked up from germline, CDR1 is LNHDA and CDR2 is SQIVND (reference sequence). CDR3 DNA, as far as it was read: TGTGCCAGTAGTCCCAAAGGGACAGGGGGGTCGGCTGGC. This encodes CASSPKGTGGSAG. The CDR3 as a whole reads CASSPKGTGGSAGYTF.

On this clone: The read ends 3 residues shy of where the CDR3 ends; the end is completed using the germline J gene. The chain links TRBV20-1 to TRBJ2-1; the D gene is possibly TRBD2 (6 bases). V lost 3 bases and J 4 bases, leaving 16 bases between the germline ends. Germline V lookup: CDR1 DFQATT, CDR2 SNEGSKA (reference sequence). CDR3 length equals 15 residues. Incomplete CDR3 DNA: TGCAGTGCTAGCCCTCTGGCGGGGACTTACAATGAG. Encoded protein: CSASPLAGTYNE. The complete CDR3 protein is CSASPLAGTYNEQFF.

CDR3 sequence: CASRGGKMNTEAFF. The covered CDR3 bases are TGTGCCAGCAGAGGGGGAAAGATGAACACTGAA. This sequence joins TRBV19 and TRBJ1-1; D is perhaps TRBD1 (6 bases). The observed sequence ends 3 residues before the CDR3 terminus, with the missing tail filled in from the germline J gene. Germline V gene data show CDR1 as LNHDA and CDR2 as SQIVND (reference sequence). V shed 9 bases and J shed 0 bases, with 14 bases lying between them. The CDR3 has 14 residues.